The sequence of this T cell receptor beta chain was determined in a study of blood T cell repertoires in COVID-19. Study summary: Spain, Italy and the United States supplied samples that represented acute and convalescent COVID-19.

Libraries were prepared by immunoSEQ multiplex PCR; TCRdb keeps only in-frame clonotypes and omits some of them. The sample includes about 150,000 clones, around 90% of them seen just once. Germline V gene lookup returns CDR1 KGHSH and CDR2 LQKENI. The V segment lost 3 bases and the J segment 8 bases; nucleotides outside the gene matches: 11. The CDR3 sequence is 15 residues long. This receptor was identified in a man aged 50-59 years with acute or convalescent COVID-19. V is TRBV18 and J is TRBJ1-2; 8 nucleotides agree with TRBD1. The sequenced sample consisted of peripheral blood. The CDR3 DNA reads TGTGCCAGCTCACCCCGCCCCGAGACAGGGGTCGGCTACACCTTC. Amino acids: CASSPRPETGVGYTF.